One sample yielded the 17 T cell receptor beta chains listed below, sequenced in a study of blood T cell repertoires in COVID-19. The assay was immunoSEQ multiplex PCR, and TCRdb's table has in-frame clones only and misses some. The sample has roughly 150,000 clones, 75% to 90% seen once; the top ten hold about 2.5%. What was sequenced was peripheral blood. The receptors come from a woman in her 70s with acute or convalescent COVID-19.

The chain couples TRBV6-1 to TRBJ2-1; TRBD1 matches 8 bases. Germline CDR1 MNHNS, CDR2 SASEGT. With V trimmed by 6 bases and J by 0 bases, 13 bases remained unmatched. This CDR3 region has 18 residues. CDR3: CASSESQGAWSSYNEQFF. In DNA, the CDR3 is TGTGCCAGCAGCGAAAGCCAGGGGGCCTGGAGCTCCTACAATGAGCAGTTCTTC.

For this clone: Other DNA sequences of this sample code for an identical CDR3. V is TRBV5-1 and J is TRBJ1-1, with unresolved D. The CDR3 totals 14 residues. Germline loops: CDR1 SGHRS, CDR2 YFSETQ. Trimming left V 0 bases short and J 1 base short, with 7 bases between. DNA of the CDR3: TGCGCCAGCAGCTTGGTGGCAGGGAACACTGAAGCTTTCTTT. Its protein is CASSLVAGNTEAFF.

The rearrangement links TRBV7-9 to TRBJ1-3; TRBD1 might be the D (6 bases). The V end lost 5 bases, the J end lost 6 bases, and 8 bases lay between the germline ends. In germline, CDR1 is SEHNR, CDR2 FQNEAQ (reference sequence). The CDR3 spans 12 residues. Here the CDR3 reads CASSRTENTIYF. The CDR3 DNA follows: TGTGCCAGCAGCCGGACAGAAAACACCATATATTTT.

The rearrangement uses TRBV19 and TRBJ2-7; D is undetermined. Trimming left V 8 bases short and J 4 bases short, with 9 bases between. CDR3 size: 11 residues. Germline lookup yields CDR1 LNHDA and CDR2 SQIVND (reference sequence). CDR3 sequence (DNA): TGTGCCAGTGGATTCGGGTACGAGCAGTACTTC. This sequence encodes CASGFGYEQYF.

This chain links TRBV6-6 with TRBJ1-5; D might be TRBD1 (6 bases). V was trimmed by 4 bases and J by 5 bases, leaving 15 bases between them. This CDR3 has 15 amino acids. Germline V gene sequence: CDR1 MNHNY, CDR2 SVGAGI (reference sequence). The CDR3 protein is CASSLGSRGYQPQHF. In DNA, the CDR3 is TGTGCCAGCAGTTTAGGTAGCAGGGGATATCAGCCCCAGCATTTT.

The chain employs TRBV7-2 and TRBJ1-2; D is uncertain. The CDR3 spans 13 residues. Germline V gives CDR1 SGHTA, CDR2 FQGNSA. Trimming removed 1 base from V and 6 bases from J, with 9 bases in between. The CDR3 loop is CASSLGREDGYTF. CDR3 bases: TGTGCCAGCAGCTTAGGTCGGGAGGATGGCTACACCTTC.

The rearrangement links TRBV13 to TRBJ1-6, with a possible D match to TRBD1 (5 bases). Trimming cost V 5 bases and J 9 bases, with 17 bases left between them. The CDR3 covers 15 residues. Germline CDR1 reads PRHDT; CDR2 reads FYEKMQ (reference sequence). For the CDR3, the DNA is TGTGCCAGCAGCCTTACCGGGACCGGGGGTTCACCCCTCCACTTT. It codes for CASSLTGTGGSPLHF. Based on the CDR3 plus reference TRBV13 and TRBJ1-6, the full variable domain is AAGVIQSPRHLIKEKRETATLKCYPIPRHDTVYWYQQGPGQDPQFLISFYEKMQSDKGSIPDRFSAQQFSDYHSELNMSSLELGDSALYFCASSLTGTGGSPLHFGNGTRLTVT.

V is TRBV7-2 and J is TRBJ2-5, with unresolved D. The CDR3 spans 12 residues. The V gene's germline CDR1 is SGHTA and CDR2 FQGNSA. Trimming cost V 5 bases and J 5 bases, with 9 bases left between them. The CDR3 bases are TGTGCCAGCAGCCGTCTCGTGGAGACCCAGTACTTC. Its translation: CASSRLVETQYF.

The rearrangement uses TRBV6-6 and TRBJ1-4; 7 nucleotides match TRBD1. The CDR3 is made up of 14 amino acids. V lost 5 bases to trimming and J lost 5 bases; unmatched junction nucleotides: 5. Germline V lookup: CDR1 MNHNY, CDR2 SVGAGI (reference sequence). The CDR3 bases are TGTGCCAGCAGTCAGGGACAGCAAAATGAAAAACTGTTTTTT. Translation gives CASSQGQQNEKLFF.

V and J are TRBV11-1 and TRBJ1-1; tentative D call: TRBD1 (5 bases). Trimming took off 1 base at V and 1 base at J, with 13 bases between the two ends. There are 16 residues in the CDR3. The V gene's germline CDR1 is SGHAT and CDR2 FQDESV (reference sequence). CDR3: CASSLGEGAANTEAFF. As DNA, the CDR3 is TGTGCCAGCAGCTTAGGGGAAGGGGCGGCGAACACTGAAGCTTTCTTT. The complete variable domain, with remaining parts taken from reference TRBV11-1 and TRBJ1-1, reads EAEVAQSPRYKITEKSQAVAFWCDPISGHATLYWYRQILGQGPELLVQFQDESVVDDSQLPKDRFSAERLKGVDSTLKIQPAELGDSAMYLCASSLGEGAANTEAFFGQGTRLTVV.

V and J are TRBV28 and TRBJ1-1; the match to TRBD1 covers 7 bases. In germline, CDR1 is MDHEN, CDR2 SYDVKM. J lost 5 bases, V lost 8 bases, and 14 bases had no gene match. The CDR3 is 15 residues long. CDR3 loop: CASPPAQGSGTEAFF. In DNA form, the CDR3 reads TGTGCCAGCCCCCCTGCACAGGGGTCGGGGACTGAAGCTTTCTTT.

This rearrangement joins TRBV19 to TRBJ1-1, with D maybe TRBD1 (5 bases). Germline V gene lookup returns CDR1 LNHDA and CDR2 SQIVND (reference sequence). V was shortened by 3 bases and J by 1 base, with 12 bases between the two germline ends. This CDR3 has 15 amino acids. The CDR3 sequence: CASSIRRQGNTEAFF. DNA for the CDR3: TGTGCCAGTAGTATCCGGCGGCAGGGGAACACTGAAGCTTTCTTT.

The rearrangement links TRBV9 to TRBJ1-2; 9 bases agree with TRBD1. The CDR3 loop spans 15 amino acids. V lost 4 bases to trimming and J lost 4 bases; unmatched junction nucleotides: 8. In germline, CDR1 is SGDLS, CDR2 YYNGEE. DNA for the CDR3: TGTGCCAGCAGCCCTAGGACAGGGGTTAGCTATGGCTACACCTTC. Translating it yields CASSPRTGVSYGYTF.

The V gene is TRBV28, the J gene TRBJ1-5; no definite D call. Trimming removed 2 bases from V and 6 bases from J, with 8 bases in between. CDR3 size: 13 residues. Germline V gene data show CDR1 as MDHEN and CDR2 as SYDVKM. In DNA form, the CDR3 reads TGTGCCAGCAGTTTACCGGTCGGTCAGCCCCAGCATTTT. Residues: CASSLPVGQPQHF. Supplemented by reference TRBV28 and TRBJ1-5, the full variable domain reads DVKVTQSSRYLVKRTGEKVFLECVQDMDHENMFWYRQDPGLGLRLIYFSYDVKMKEKGDIPEGYSVSREKKERFSLILESASTNQTSMYLCASSLPVGQPQHFGDGTRLSIL.

This chain joins TRBV18 and TRBJ1-5; 7 bases match TRBD1. This CDR3 is 14 amino acids long. In germline, CDR1 is KGHSH, CDR2 LQKENI. Trimming cost V 4 bases and J 6 bases; bases outside gene matches: 6. CDR3 coding DNA: TGTGCCAGCTCACAACAGGGGTGGGGTCAGCCCCAGCATTTT. Translating it yields CASSQQGWGQPQHF. The full variable domain, rest sourced from reference TRBV18 and TRBJ1-5, is NAGVMQNPRHLVRRRGQEARLRCSPMKGHSHVYWYRQLPEEGLKFMVYLQKENIIDESGMPKERFSAEFPKEGPSILRIQQVVRGDSAAYFCASSQQGWGQPQHFGDGTRLSIL.

The chain has TRBV6-5 and TRBJ1-3; D unclear. The germline V gene encodes CDR1 MNHEY and CDR2 SVGAGI. The V end was cut by 0 bases, the J end by 1 base, with 10 bases between. The CDR3 contains 16 residues. The CDR3 bases are TGTGCCAGCAGTTACTCCCGAGGGCAATCTGGAAACACCATATATTTT. Protein product: CASSYSRGQSGNTIYF.

This clone was found a few times. The V call is TRBV3-1 (or the pseudogene TRBV3-2), the J call TRBJ2-2, with D unresolved. Looked up from germline, CDR1 is LGHDT and CDR2 is YNNKEL (reference sequence). The V and J ends lost 0 bases and 5 bases respectively, with 7 bases between them. The CDR3 is made up of 14 amino acids. The CDR3: CASSQDPGTGELFF. CDR3 nucleotides: TGTGCCAGCAGCCAAGATCCCGGGACCGGGGAGCTGTTTTTT.